These 13 T cell receptor beta chains originate from one sample sequenced in a study of blood T cell repertoires in COVID-19. Sequencing was performed with immunoSEQ multiplex PCR; in TCRdb, only in-frame clones are kept and a portion is missing. The table shows 200,000 to 300,000 clones, with 87% occurring only once. Sequenced: PBMCs or T cells enriched from blood (not recorded which). All receptors derive from a woman aged 25 to 39 with acute COVID-19.

The chain combines TRBV10-2 with TRBJ1-5, with D tentatively TRBD1 (6 bases). Germline loops: CDR1 WSHSY, CDR2 SAAADI. Deletions cut 3 bases from V and 7 bases from J, with 10 bases between. The length of the CDR3 is 13 residues. CDR3 nucleotide sequence: TGCGCCAGCAGTGAAGGAAGGGGGCAGCCCCAGCATTTT. It specifies CASSEGRGQPQHF.

This chain links TRBV30 with TRBJ1-1; weak D call: TRBD1 (5 bases). Germline CDR1 reads GTSNPN; CDR2 reads SVGIG (reference sequence). The CDR3 length is 13 residues. The V end was cut by 5 bases, the J end by 0 bases, with 10 bases between. The chain's CDR3 is CAWAGIMNTEAFF. CDR3 coding DNA: TGTGCCTGGGCAGGGATAATGAACACTGAAGCTTTCTTT.

V usage is TRBV6-2 or TRBV6-3 and J usage is TRBJ1-5; a weak D match, TRBD1 (6 bases). With 6 bases removed from V and 2 bases from J, the gap between germline ends came to 14 bases. Germline values: CDR1 MNHEY, CDR2 SVGEGT. This CDR3 has 15 amino acids. CDR3 coding DNA: TGTGCCAGCAGCAAAACAGGGTGGGGCAATCAGCCCCAGCATTTT. It specifies CASSKTGWGNQPQHF.

The chain has TRBV30 and TRBJ1-3; D not certain. V lost 2 bases and J lost 0, with 11 bases in between. The CDR3 contains 15 residues. Germline V CDR1 and CDR2: GTSNPN, SVGIG (reference sequence). The CDR3 DNA reads as TGTGCCTGGAGTCAAGCGGGGTACTCTGGAAACACCATATATTTT. Amino acids: CAWSQAGYSGNTIYF.

This clone turned up a few times. The chain carries TRBV5-1 and TRBJ1-2; no clear D. The V and J ends lost 5 bases and 4 bases respectively, with 12 bases between them. The CDR3 totals 13 residues. The germline gives CDR1 SGHRS, CDR2 YFSETQ. The DNA of the CDR3 is TGCGCCAGCAGTAATAGCGTCCTCTATGGCTACACCTTC. It codes for CASSNSVLYGYTF.

This chain connects TRBV28 to TRBJ1-2; 8 bases map to TRBD1. This CDR3 spans 15 amino acids. Unmatched junction bases numbered 7, after V lost 3 bases and J lost 4 bases. Looked up from germline, CDR1 is MDHEN and CDR2 is SYDVKM. The CDR3 loop is CASSLGQVGSYGYTF. The DNA of the CDR3 is TGTGCCAGCAGTTTGGGACAGGTGGGATCCTATGGCTACACCTTC.

On this clone: This same CDR3 is encoded by further DNA sequences in the sample. This rearrangement joins TRBV18 to TRBJ1-1, with a possible D match to TRBD1 (5 bases). Germline CDR1 and CDR2: KGHSH and LQKENI. V was cut by 3 bases and J by 1 base, with 9 bases left in between. This CDR3 is 14 amino acids long. The CDR3 DNA follows: TGTGCCAGCTCACCTCAGGGTGGGAACACTGAAGCTTTCTTT. It yields the protein CASSPQGGNTEAFF.

This chain joins TRBV14 and TRBJ2-1; 8 nucleotides match TRBD2. Germline-derived CDR1 and CDR2 are SGHDN and FVKESK. The CDR3 loop spans 15 amino acids. Losses at the gene ends were 0 bases for V and 15 bases for J; bases not matched to a gene: 13. The chain's CDR3 is CASSQEEVAGGHAFF. In DNA form, the CDR3 reads TGTGCCAGCAGCCAAGAAGAGGTGGCGGGGGGCCACGCGTTCTTC.

This chain uses TRBV12-3 or TRBV12-4 with TRBJ2-5; D gene ambiguous. The CDR3 loop spans 13 amino acids. The V gene lost 2 bases and the J gene lost 5 bases, with 9 bases spanning the gap. The CDR3 sequence: CASSLQTGETQYF. The CDR3 region has the DNA TGTGCCAGCAGTTTACAGACTGGGGAGACCCAGTACTTC.

The genes are TRBV10-3 and TRBJ1-2; D gene ambiguous. Germline V lookup: CDR1 ENHRY, CDR2 SYGVKD. Trimming removed 0 bases at V and 1 base at J, with 6 bases between. CDR3 length: 14 amino acids. The CDR3 spells CAISESTGNYGYTF. CDR3 bases: TGTGCCATCAGTGAGTCGACTGGTAACTATGGCTACACCTTC.

The rearrangement uses TRBV6-6 and TRBJ2-7; 9 positions agree with TRBD1. Germline V lookup: CDR1 MNHNY, CDR2 SVGAGI (reference sequence). V trimming: 5 bases; J trimming: 0 bases; junction bases outside the gene matches: 5. The CDR3 totals 15 residues. The CDR3 reads CASSNRGPSSYEQYF. CDR3 sequence (DNA): TGTGCCAGCAGTAACAGGGGGCCGAGCTCCTACGAGCAGTACTTC.

The V call is TRBV19, the J call TRBJ1-2; 7 bases match TRBD1. The CDR3 has 19 residues. The germline CDR1 and CDR2 sequences are LNHDA and SQIVND (reference sequence). Unmatched junction bases numbered 18, after V lost 4 bases and J lost 1 base. CDR3 sequence reads: CASSKQNTEDRARNYGYTF. CDR3 DNA sequence: TGTGCCAGTAGTAAGCAGAATACCGAAGACAGGGCACGTAACTATGGCTACACCTTC.

The J gene is TRBJ1-6, the V gene TRBV9; tentative D call: TRBD1 (6 bases). Trimming took off 2 bases at V and 4 bases at J, with 10 bases between the two ends. Germline V lookup: CDR1 SGDLS, CDR2 YYNGEE. The CDR3 is made up of 15 amino acids. CDR3 bases: TGTGCCAGCAGCGTTACGGGACATTATAATTCACCCCTCCACTTT. Its translation is CASSVTGHYNSPLHF.